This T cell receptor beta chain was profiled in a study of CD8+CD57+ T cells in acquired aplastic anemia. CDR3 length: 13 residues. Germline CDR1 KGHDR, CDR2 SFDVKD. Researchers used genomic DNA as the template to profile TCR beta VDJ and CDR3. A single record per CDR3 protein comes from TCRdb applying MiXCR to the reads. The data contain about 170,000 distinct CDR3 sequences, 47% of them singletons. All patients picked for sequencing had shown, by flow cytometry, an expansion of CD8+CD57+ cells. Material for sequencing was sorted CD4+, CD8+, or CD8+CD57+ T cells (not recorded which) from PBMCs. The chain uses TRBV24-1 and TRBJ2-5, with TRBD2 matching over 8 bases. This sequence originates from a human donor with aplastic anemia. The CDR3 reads CATPGLVQETQYF. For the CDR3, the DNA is TGTGCTACCCCGGGACTAGTTCAAGAGACCCAGTACTTC.